The clone carrying this TCR beta chain was recorded a few times. Its antigen remains unidentified. The ends lost 6 bases at V and 3 bases at J; junction bases unmatched: 23. Germline lookup yields CDR1 MNHEY and CDR2 SVGEGT. The CDR3 has 21 amino acids. This record belongs to a study of identical twins. There were only healthy Caucasians among the donors. TCRdb passed the 5' RACE reads through MiXCR, listing each CDR3 protein once. The sample comprises 540,000 or so distinct CDR3 sequences, under 25% of which are singletons, and 0.45% to 0.5% rests with the top ten. The study, taken as a whole, reports: Researchers caution that invariant MAIT and iNKT cells could partly confound zero-insertion analyses. Beta out-of-frame sequences showed weaker excess twin sharing.

The sample was also reused in another study, on yellow fever vaccine responses in identical twins.

The sample taken for sequencing was CD4+ T cells sorted from blood. The clonotype was recovered from a woman aged 18-29 years in good health. The chain uses TRBV6-2 or TRBV6-3 and TRBJ2-3; 11 bases match TRBD2. DNA of the CDR3: TGTGCCAGCAGCGTAAGTTGGGTACCGGGACTAGCGGACCGCGCAACAGATACGCAGTATTTT. Protein: CASSVSWVPGLADRATDTQYF.